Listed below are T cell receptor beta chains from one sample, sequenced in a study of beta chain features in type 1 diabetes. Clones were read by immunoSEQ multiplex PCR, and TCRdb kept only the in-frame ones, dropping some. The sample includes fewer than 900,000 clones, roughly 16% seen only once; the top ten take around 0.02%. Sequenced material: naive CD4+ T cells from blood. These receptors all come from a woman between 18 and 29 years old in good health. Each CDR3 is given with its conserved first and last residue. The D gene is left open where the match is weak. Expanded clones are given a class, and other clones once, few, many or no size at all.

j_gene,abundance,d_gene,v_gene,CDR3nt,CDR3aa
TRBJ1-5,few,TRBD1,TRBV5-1,TGCGCCAGCAGCCCAAGGACAGGGATTCAGCCCCAGCATTTT,CASSPRTGIQPQHF
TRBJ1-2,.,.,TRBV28,TGTGCCAGCGGTAGTACTAACTATGGCTACACCTTC,CASGSTNYGYTF
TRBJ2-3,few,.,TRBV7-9,TGTGCCAGCACCTCGAAAGTAAGCGATACGCAGTATTTT,CASTSKVSDTQYF
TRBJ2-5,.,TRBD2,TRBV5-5,TGTGCCAGCAGCTTAGGACTAGTCCAAGAGACCCAGTACTTC,CASSLGLVQETQYF
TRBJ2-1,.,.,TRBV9,TGTGCCAGCAGCGTCGGTTTAGTAATACCCAATGAGCAGTTCTTC,CASSVGLVIPNEQFF
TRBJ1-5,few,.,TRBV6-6,TGTGCCAGCAGTTATCTCCCAAATCAGCCCCAGCATTTT,CASSYLPNQPQHF
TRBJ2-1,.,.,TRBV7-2,TGTGCCAGCAGTTCCGGTACCATACATTTCGACAATGAGCAGTTCTTC,CASSSGTIHFDNEQFF
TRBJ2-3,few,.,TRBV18,TGTGCCAGCTCACAGGGGATCCCTAGCACAGATACGCAGTATTTT,CASSQGIPSTDTQYF
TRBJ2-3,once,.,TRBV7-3,TGTGCCAGCAGCTTGGGTCCGGGTCTTAAACAAGGAGATACGCAGTATTTT,CASSLGPGLKQGDTQYF
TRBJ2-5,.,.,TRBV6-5,TGTGCCAGCAGTTACGAGGGAGGGACCCAGTACTTC,CASSYEGGTQYF
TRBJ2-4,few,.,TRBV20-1,TGCAGTGCTAGAGGGGGCGAAAGACAGTACTTC,CSARGGERQYF
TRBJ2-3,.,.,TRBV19,TGTGCCAGTAGCGAGAACAGAGATACGCAGTATTTT,CASSENRDTQYF
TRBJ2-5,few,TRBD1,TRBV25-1,TGTGCCAGCAGGGGGTGGGGACAGAAGTACCAAGAGACCCAGTACTTC,CASRGWGQKYQETQYF
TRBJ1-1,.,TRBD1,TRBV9,TGTGCCAGCAGCGTAGCAGGGGGCCAACCGAACACTGAAGCTTTCTTT,CASSVAGGQPNTEAFF
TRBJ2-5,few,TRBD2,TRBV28,TGTGCCAGCAGACTCCAACTAGCGGCCCGGGAGACCCAGTACTTC,CASRLQLAARETQYF
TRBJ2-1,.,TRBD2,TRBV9,TGTGCCAGCAGCTTAGCGGGAGATCTTTACAATGAGCAGTTCTTC,CASSLAGDLYNEQFF
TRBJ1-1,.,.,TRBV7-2,TGTGCCAGCAGCTTAGTAGAGGGGGCTGAAGCTTTCTTT,CASSLVEGAEAFF
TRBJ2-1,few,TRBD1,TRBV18,TGTGCCAGCTCAAACAACAGGGGGGCACACAATGAGCAGTTCTTC,CASSNNRGAHNEQFF
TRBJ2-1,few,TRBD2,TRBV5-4,TGTGCCAGCAAAGGACTAGCGGGAGTCAATGAGCAGTTCTTC,CASKGLAGVNEQFF
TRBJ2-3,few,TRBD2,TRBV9,TGTGCCAGCAGCGTAGCTCCTGGTAGCGGGAGCGCAGATACGCAGTATTTT,CASSVAPGSGSADTQYF
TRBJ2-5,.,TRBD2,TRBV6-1,TGTGCCAGCAGTGAAGTTGGGAGGGAGCAAGAGACCCAGTACTTC,CASSEVGREQETQYF
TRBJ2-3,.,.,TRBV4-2,TGTGCCAGCAGCCAAGAGCCTTCGGGACTCCTTTCAAGCAGGCAGTATTTT,CASSQEPSGLLSSRQYF
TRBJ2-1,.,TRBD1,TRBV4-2,TGTGCCAGCAGCTTGGCCCCCGGGGGACAGGGCCTACATGAGCAGTTCTTC,CASSLAPGGQGLHEQFF
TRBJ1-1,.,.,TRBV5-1,TGCGCCAGCAGAAGGGGCCGAATGAACACTGAAGCTTTCTTT,CASRRGRMNTEAFF
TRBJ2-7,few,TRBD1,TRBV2,TGTGCCAGCAGACGACAGGGTTCCAATTACTACGAGCAGTACTTC,CASRRQGSNYYEQYF
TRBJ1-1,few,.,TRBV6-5,TGTGCCAGCAGTTACTCTAGACAGTCTGTTGAAGCTTTCTTT,CASSYSRQSVEAFF
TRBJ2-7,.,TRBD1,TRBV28,TGTGCCAGTAACAGGGGTGCCTACGAGCAGTACTTC,CASNRGAYEQYF
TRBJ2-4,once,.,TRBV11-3,TGTGCCAGCAGCTTTGGGGGAGACAACATTCAGTACTTC,CASSFGGDNIQYF
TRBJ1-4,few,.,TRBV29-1,TGCAGCGTTGCTCTGTTCGGGCCCCGAGGGACTAATGAAAAACTGTTTTTT,CSVALFGPRGTNEKLFF
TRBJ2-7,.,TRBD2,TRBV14,TGTGCCAGCAGCCGACTAGCGGGAGGCCCACGGGTCAGCGAGCAGTACTTC,CASSRLAGGPRVSEQYF
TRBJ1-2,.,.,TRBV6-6,TGTGCCAGCAGCCACGGGGGGGGCTATGGCTACACCTTC,CASSHGGGYGYTF
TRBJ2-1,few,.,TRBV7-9,TGTGCCAGCAGCTTAAGGCAATTTGATGGGACTGAGCAGTTCTTC,CASSLRQFDGTEQFF
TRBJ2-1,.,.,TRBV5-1,TGCGCCAGCAGTTTCGTTGGGACGGACTACAATGAGCAGTTCTTC,CASSFVGTDYNEQFF
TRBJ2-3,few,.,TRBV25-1,TGTGCCAGCAGTGTTGGTCGGGGGCGTGGAGATACGCAGTATTTT,CASSVGRGRGDTQYF
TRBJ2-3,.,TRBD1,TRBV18,TGTGCCAGCTCACCCCGGACAGGGGCAGATACGCAGTATTTT,CASSPRTGADTQYF
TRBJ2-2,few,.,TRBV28,TGTGCCAGCACGTCCATGAACACCGGGGAGCTGTTTTTT,CASTSMNTGELFF
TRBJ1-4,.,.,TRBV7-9,TGTGCCAGCAGCGGGGCGGTCGGTGAAAAACTGTTTTTT,CASSGAVGEKLFF
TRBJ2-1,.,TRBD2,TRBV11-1,TGTGCCAGCAGCTTGGGTAGCGGGAGAGGTAATGAGCAGTTCTTC,CASSLGSGRGNEQFF
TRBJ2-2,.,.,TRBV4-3,TGCGCCAGCAGCCAGATCAGGGGGAACACCGGGGAGCTGTTTTTT,CASSQIRGNTGELFF
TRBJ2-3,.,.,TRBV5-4,TGTGCCAGCAGCTTGACACGGGGTCGAGGTACGCAGTATTTT,CASSLTRGRGTQYF
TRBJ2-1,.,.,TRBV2,TGTGCCAGCAGTGAAGCGCTTCCCGGTAACAATGAGCAGTTCTTC,CASSEALPGNNEQFF
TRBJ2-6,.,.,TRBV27,TGTGCCAGCAGTTTACGAGGGGCTAAAGGGGCCAACGTCCTGACTTTC,CASSLRGAKGANVLTF